The 32 T cell receptor beta chains below were found in one sample sequenced in a study of T cells in Graves' hyperthyroidism and ophthalmopathy (dated by TCRdb to between 2018 and 2021). Receptor libraries were prepared by multiplex PCR. Sequenced using an Illumina HiSeq 2000. Amplification of TCR beta CDR3 regions was carried out from RNA transcripts. A first-round RT-PCR of the TCR CDR3 used the HTBI primer set with the Qiagen OneStep RT-PCR kit. TCRdb reanalyzed the raw reads on its own, using fastp at Q25 for trimming and MiXCR for clone calling, and kept in-frame beta chains. Rows are combined by CDR3 protein, so each entry shows the most common genes and DNA. For this sample the table gives 500,000 to 550,000 distinct CDR3 sequences, of which around 20% were detected only once. The ten largest clones capture more than 20% of the sample. Material for sequencing was blood. Every receptor here comes from a man younger than 35 with Graves' hyperthyroidism.

This clonotype occurred many times. The rearrangement links TRBV6-2 or TRBV6-3 to TRBJ2-2, with D perhaps TRBD1 (5 bases). CDR3 length equals 13 residues. Germline loops: CDR1 MNHEY, CDR2 SVGEGT. The V gene lost 10 bases and the J gene lost 5 bases, with 14 bases spanning the gap. The CDR3 DNA sequence: TGTGCCACTCGGCAGGGTGAGACCGGGGAGCTGTTTTTT. The encoded protein is CATRQGETGELFF.

This chain connects TRBV19 to TRBJ1-3; D is unclear. CDR1 and CDR2 (germline): LNHDA, SQIVND (reference sequence). The ends were cut back, 7 bases at V and 8 bases at J, with 9 bases in the middle. The CDR3 has 11 amino acids. Here the CDR3 DNA reads TGTGCCAGTATGAGCGGAGACACCATATATTTT. Translation gives CASMSGDTIYF.

This clonotype was counted a few times. The rearrangement links TRBV19 to TRBJ2-2, with 10 positions matching TRBD2. J gave up 3 bases and V 2 bases, and 3 bases lay outside the gene matches. This CDR3 spans 16 amino acids. Germline V gene data show CDR1 as LNHDA and CDR2 as SQIVND (reference sequence). The CDR3 loop reads CASSIMGLAYTGELFF. The CDR3 DNA follows: TGTGCCAGTAGTATAATGGGACTAGCGTACACCGGGGAGCTGTTTTTT.

This clonotype was counted at least ten times. The V and J genes are TRBV7-8 and TRBJ1-1, with D perhaps matching TRBD1 (6 bases). The CDR3 length is 13 residues. V lost 0 bases, J lost 11 bases, and 13 bases lay in between. Germline CDR1 and CDR2: SGHVS and FQNEAQ. The CDR3 sequence: CASSLAGTMWAFF. The CDR3 DNA reads as TGTGCCAGCAGCTTAGCAGGGACAATGTGGGCTTTCTTT.

A few counts support this clonotype. The chain couples TRBV20-1 to TRBJ1-3; D gene ambiguous. V was cut by 6 bases and J by 4 bases, with 13 bases left in between. This CDR3 is 13 amino acids long. Per germline, CDR1 DFQATT and CDR2 SNEGSKA (reference sequence). The CDR3 DNA follows: TGCAGTGCCCGGCGAACAGCAGGAAACACCATATATTTT. This sequence encodes CSARRTAGNTIYF.

There are many counts of this clonotype. CDR3 amino acids: CASSERVAGGPGELFF. The DNA for the CDR3 is TGTGCCAGCAGTGAGCGTGTGGCGGGGGGGCCCGGGGAGCTGTTTTTT. This chain connects TRBV2 to TRBJ2-2; TRBD2 agrees at 9 bases. Looked up from germline, CDR1 is SNHLY and CDR2 is FYNNEI. There are 16 residues in the CDR3. V trimming: 3 bases; J trimming: 6 bases; junction bases outside the gene matches: 8.

The chain carries TRBV6-1 and TRBJ1-2, with D perhaps matching TRBD1 (5 bases). Germline V gene lookup returns CDR1 MNHNS and CDR2 SASEGT. The CDR3 spans 15 residues. Trimming shortened V by 7 bases and J by 4 bases, and 19 bases separated the two germline ends. CDR3 amino acids: CASTLLEGPFYGYTF. CDR3 DNA sequence: TGTGCCAGCACCCTCTTGGAGGGGCCGTTCTATGGCTACACCTTC.

This clonotype has at least ten counts. This may be a read error, as it is one base from a much larger clone. The genes are TRBV12-3 or TRBV12-4 and TRBJ2-5, with TRBD1 matching over 12 bases. The CDR3 is 16 residues long. CDR3 DNA sequence: TGTGCCAGCAGTTTGGGACAGGGGGCTTCGGCAGAGACCAAGTACTTC. Translating it yields CASSLGQGASAETKYF.

The genes are TRBV4-1 and TRBJ1-1; D gene ambiguous. CDR3 length: 16 amino acids. The germline V and J ends were trimmed by 1 base and 1 base, with 13 bases remaining between them. Germline CDR1 MGHRA, CDR2 YSYEKL. Written as DNA, the CDR3 is TGCGCCAGCAGCCAAGGGATTTGGGGAGAGAACACTGAAGCTTTCTTT. It specifies CASSQGIWGENTEAFF.

The V call is TRBV28, the J call TRBJ2-5, with 10 bases fitting TRBD2. V dropped 6 bases and J dropped 6; count of bases not matched to a gene: 7. This CDR3 region has 14 residues. The germline V gene has CDR1 MDHEN and CDR2 SYDVKM. In nucleotides, the CDR3 is TGTGCCAGCAGATGGACTAGCGGACACAAGACCCAGTACTTC. Translated, it gives CASRWTSGHKTQYF.

The CDR3 sequence is CAISESGEGHGETQYF. CDR3 in DNA: TGTGCCATCAGTGAGTCGGGGGAGGGCCACGGGGAGACCCAGTACTTC. V usage is TRBV10-3 and J usage is TRBJ2-5, with 7 nucleotides matching TRBD2. The CDR3 contains 16 residues. V was clipped by 0 bases and J by 5 bases; unmatched bases: 9. Germline V lookup: CDR1 ENHRY, CDR2 SYGVKD.

Ten or more counts support this clonotype. This chain joins TRBV7-8 and TRBJ2-7; D is undetermined. Trimming cost V 1 base and J 2 bases, with 9 bases left between them. This CDR3 region has 14 residues. From germline, CDR1 is SGHVS and CDR2 FQNEAQ. CDR3 sequence reads: CASSLEADPYEQYF. As DNA, the CDR3 is TGTGCCAGCAGCTTAGAAGCAGACCCCTACGAGCAGTACTTC.

This clonotype was counted between two and nine times. This chain uses TRBV6-1 with TRBJ1-1; D is ambiguous. Germline values: CDR1 MNHNS, CDR2 SASEGT. Trimming pared 5 bases from V and 0 bases from J, leaving 10 bases between. The CDR3 consists of 14 residues. The CDR3 coding sequence is TGTGCCAGCAGTCAAGAACCCATGAACACTGAAGCTTTCTTT. It translates to CASSQEPMNTEAFF.

This clonotype appeared many times. This rearrangement joins TRBV12-3 or TRBV12-4 to TRBJ2-7, with D perhaps matching TRBD1 or TRBD2 (6 bases each). The germline V and J ends were trimmed by 5 bases and 3 bases, with 14 bases remaining between them. The CDR3 is 14 residues long. CDR3 residues: CASSLGAGNYEQYF. DNA for the CDR3: TGTGCCAGCAGTCTGGGGGCGGGGAACTACGAGCAGTACTTC.

This clonotype was picked up many times. The chain carries TRBV27 and TRBJ2-2; TRBD1 is a possible D gene (6 bases). The V and J ends lost 3 bases and 1 base respectively, with 12 bases between them. Germline-derived CDR1 and CDR2 are MNHEY and SMNVEV (reference sequence). CDR3 length: 16 amino acids. The CDR3 is CASSLRGTMNTGELFF. DNA of the CDR3: TGTGCCAGCAGTTTGAGGGGGACAATGAACACCGGGGAGCTGTTTTTT.

This clonotype was detected many times. J is TRBJ1-5 and V is TRBV2; D is uncertain. Trimming took 5 bases from V and 0 from J, leaving 5 bases between them. The CDR3 contains 13 residues. Germline CDR1 is SNHLY and CDR2 is FYNNEI. The CDR3 nucleotides read TGTGCCAGCAGTCGCTCTAGCAATCAGCCCCAGCATTTT. This gives the protein CASSRSSNQPQHF.

This clonotype has a count of ten or more. The rearrangement links TRBV19 to TRBJ1-2, with D possibly matching TRBD1 (5 bases). Deletions cut 4 bases from V and 3 bases from J, with 18 bases between. CDR1 is LNHDA and CDR2 is SQIVND in the germline V gene (reference sequence). The CDR3 consists of 16 residues. The CDR3 coding sequence is TGTGCCAGTAGTAGGGGCAGGGCGAACTTCTACTATGGCTACACCTTC. Its protein is CASSRGRANFYYGYTF. Based on the CDR3 plus reference TRBV19 and TRBJ1-2, the full variable domain is DGGITQSPKYLFRKEGQNVTLSCEQNLNHDAMYWYRQDPGQGLRLIYYSQIVNDFQKGDIAEGYSVSREKKESFPLTVTSAQKNPTAFYLCASSRGRANFYYGYTFGSGTRLTVV.

The J gene is TRBJ2-7, the V gene TRBV7-2; a weak D match, TRBD2 (6 bases). The ends were cut back, 5 bases at V and 3 bases at J, with 17 bases in the middle. Germline V gene lookup returns CDR1 SGHTA and CDR2 FQGNSA. The CDR3 length is 15 residues. CDR3 nucleotide sequence: TGTGCCAGCAGCGTACGCGGGGATCTCAACTACGAGCAGTACTTC. Residues: CASSVRGDLNYEQYF.

This clonotype was observed many times. Written as DNA, the CDR3 is TGTGCCACCAGAGAGGCTTTCTTT. As protein: CATREAFF. The chain combines TRBV15 with TRBJ1-1; D is unclear. V was pared by 6 bases and J by 11 bases, with 4 bases between. The CDR3 runs to 8 residues. Germline V gene lookup returns CDR1 LNHNV and CDR2 YYDKDF (reference sequence).

This clonotype was found a few times. The chain uses TRBV18 and TRBJ2-5, with 7 nucleotides matching TRBD1. CDR3 length: 15 amino acids. After removal of 3 bases from V and 1 base from J, the junction contained 5 bases not matched to a gene. Germline V CDR1 and CDR2: KGHSH, LQKENI. The CDR3 nucleotides are TGTGCCAGCTCACCCCAGACAGGGTTCCAAGAGACCCAGTACTTC. Protein: CASSPQTGFQETQYF. Combining the CDR3 with reference TRBV18 and TRBJ2-5 gives the whole variable domain NAGVMQNPRHLVRRRGQEARLRCSPMKGHSHVYWYRQLPEEGLKFMVYLQKENIIDESGMPKERFSAEFPKEGPSILRIQQVVRGDSAAYFCASSPQTGFQETQYFGPGTRLLVL.

This chain connects TRBV28 to TRBJ2-5, with 9 bases identical to TRBD2. In germline, CDR1 is MDHEN, CDR2 SYDVKM. The CDR3 covers 15 residues. Unmatched junction bases numbered 4, after V lost 4 bases and J lost 1 base. The CDR3 sequence is CASSSSGDGQETQYF. CDR3 DNA: TGTGCCAGCAGTTCTAGCGGGGATGGCCAAGAGACCCAGTACTTC.

This clonotype was observed at least ten times. This chain's CDR3 is CASSQGRSEQYF. In nucleotides, the CDR3 is TGCGCCAGCAGCCAAGGAAGGAGCGAGCAGTACTTC. The gene calls are TRBV4-1 and TRBJ2-7, with D hard to call. Per the germline V gene, CDR1 is MGHRA and CDR2 is YSYEKL. CDR3 length: 12 residues. V lost 1 base, J lost 6 bases, and 7 bases lay in between.

The chain has TRBV12-3 or TRBV12-4 and TRBJ1-2; the D is unclear. V lost 1 base to trimming and J lost 4 bases, with 10 bases between them. The CDR3 sequence is 14 residues long. The CDR3 protein is CASSLDTSAYGYTF. In DNA, the CDR3 is TGTGCCAGCAGTTTAGATACGTCAGCCTATGGCTACACCTTC.

This clonotype came up many times. The J gene is TRBJ2-7, the V gene TRBV28; 8 bases match TRBD1. The ends lost 1 base at V and 0 bases at J; junction bases unmatched: 5. The CDR3 is 16 residues long. Germline lookup yields CDR1 MDHEN and CDR2 SYDVKM. CDR3 DNA: TGTGCCAGCAGTTTATACGGGACAGGATACTCCTACGAGCAGTACTTC. As protein: CASSLYGTGYSYEQYF.

This clonotype was observed a few times. The chain joins TRBV6-1 to TRBJ2-7; TRBD1 aligns across 8 bases. Per germline, CDR1 MNHNS and CDR2 SASEGT. This CDR3 has 15 amino acids. The V gene end was trimmed by 4 bases and the J gene end by 3 bases; junction bases not matched to a gene: 8. CDR3 residues: CASSVSPGQVYEQYF. Written as DNA, the CDR3 is TGTGCCAGCAGTGTGTCCCCGGGACAGGTCTACGAGCAGTACTTC.

This chain connects TRBV7-8 to TRBJ2-2; TRBD1 matches at 7 bases. Germline trimming cut 1 base from V and 5 bases from J; bases unmatched to any gene: 7. The V gene's germline CDR1 is SGHVS and CDR2 FQNEAQ. This CDR3 spans 16 amino acids. CDR3 loop: CASSLVGGGITGELFF. In DNA form, the CDR3 reads TGTGCCAGCAGCTTAGTAGGGGGCGGAATAACCGGGGAGCTGTTTTTT.

The sample holds many counts of this clonotype. Just one base apart from a much larger clone, this may be a read error. This sequence joins TRBV7-9 and TRBJ2-7, with D perhaps given as TRBD1 or TRBD2 (5 bases each). Trimming pared 1 base from V and 6 bases from J, leaving 7 bases between. The germline V gene has CDR1 SEHNR and CDR2 FQNEAQ (reference sequence). The CDR3 sequence is 12 residues long. As DNA, the CDR3 is TGTGCCAGCAGCTTAGGAGGGGCCGAGCAGTACTTC. It encodes CASSLGGAEQYF.

V usage is TRBV20-1 and J usage is TRBJ2-7, with TRBD2 matching 8 bases. V lost 2 bases, J lost 1 base, and 1 base stayed unmatched. The CDR3 extends over 13 amino acids. Looked up from germline, CDR1 is DFQATT and CDR2 is SNEGSKA (reference sequence). This CDR3 reads CSARSGGSYEQYF. Here the CDR3 DNA reads TGCAGTGCTAGAAGCGGGGGTTCCTACGAGCAGTACTTC.

This clonotype was detected ten times or more. The chain joins TRBV20-1 to TRBJ1-1, with no clear D. V was shortened by 4 bases and J by 0 bases, with 6 bases between the two germline ends. This CDR3 is 12 amino acids long. The germline V gene has CDR1 DFQATT and CDR2 SNEGSKA (reference sequence). CDR3 sequence (DNA): TGCAGTGCTAAAAGGATGAACACTGAAGCTTTCTTT. It translates to CSAKRMNTEAFF.

This clonotype was picked up a small number of times. This may stem from a read error, because a much larger clone lies one nucleotide away. This chain uses TRBV27 with TRBJ1-5; D is undetermined. V shed 2 bases and J shed 3 bases, with 5 bases lying between them. The CDR3 is 13 residues long. The V gene's germline CDR1 is MNHEY and CDR2 SMNVEV (reference sequence). The CDR3 DNA is TGTGCCAGCAGTTTACCGTACAATCAGCCCCAGCATTTT. It encodes CASSLPYNQPQHF.

For this clonotype: A much larger clone differs by one base, so this may be a read error. The J gene is TRBJ2-7, the V gene TRBV10-1; D possibly matches TRBD1 or TRBD2 (5 bases each). Germline V gene sequence: CDR1 WNHNN, CDR2 SYGVQD (reference sequence). CDR3 size: 15 residues. CDR3 loop: CASNEGTESSYKQYF. CDR3 coding DNA: TGCGCCAGCAACGAAGGGACGGAATCCTCCTACAAGCAGTACTTC.

This clonotype was picked up a small number of times. This may be a read error, as it is one base from a much larger clone. The final CDR3 position lacks the conserved phenylalanine or tryptophan, pointing to a likely read error. The CDR3 nucleotides are TGTGCCAGCAGTTTAGGACTGACTGGAAACACCATATATTCT. Encoded protein: CASSLGLTGNTIYS. The V and J genes are TRBV12-3 or TRBV12-4 and TRBJ1-3, with D unclear. This CDR3 is built from 14 residues. V was cut by 1 base and J by 2 bases, with 6 bases left in between.